Detailed here is one T cell receptor (beta chain). The antigen remains undetermined. These data come from a study of Tregs in tolerant kidney transplant recipients. Broader study findings: Expanding Tregs on activated donor B cells appeared to best identify donor-specific TCRbeta clones. Few patients were studied, so findings need validation in larger groups. This study did not directly address biological reproducibility.

The CDR3 runs to 16 residues. V shed 5 bases, J shed 0 bases, and the junction held 9 bases outside the gene matches. Germline CDR1 is SGHAT and CDR2 is FQNNGV. Generated by immunoSEQ multiplex PCR, the TCRdb table keeps only in-frame clones and is missing some. The sample shows about 240,000 clones, approximately 84% of them seen only once. This TCR derives from a human donor in good health. Sequencing input: CD4+ T cells from blood. V usage is TRBV11-2 and J usage is TRBJ1-1; 7 positions agree with TRBD1. The CDR3 region is CASSHRGERMNTEAFF. In nucleotides, the CDR3 is TGTGCCAGCAGCCACAGGGGAGAGCGAATGAACACTGAAGCTTTCTTT.